This section outlines one T cell receptor (beta chain) sequence together with its context. The CDR3 consists of 15 residues. V shed 7 bases and J 2 bases; nucleotides not matched to a gene: 8. Germline CDR1 and CDR2: SGHRS and YFSETQ. A second PCR, run for about 7 to 12 cycles, used a sample-barcoded 5' primer plus a J-beta primer mix. Each cDNA molecule, via a template-switch adaptor with 12 random nucleotides, was tagged. Via MiXCR, TCRdb re-called the 5' RACE reads, giving one row per CDR3 protein. The profile covers about 800,000 distinct CDR3 sequences, with 20% to 30% appearing a single time and around 3.6% taken by the ten largest. These data are taken from a study of blood T cells in healthy people across ages. The sample was also reused in another study, on T cells of mothers and their children. As that report states: The sample comes from fewer than 10 healthy Caucasian donors: mothers and children. Per mother, over 9 million TCR beta CDR3 reads were obtained; per child, around 2.8 million. The study found slightly higher but non-significant overlap in related versus unrelated mother-child pairs.

The gene calls are TRBV5-1 and TRBJ2-2; 7 bases are shared with TRBD1. This TCR came from a boy younger than 18 in good health. Sequencing was carried out using blood. The CDR3 nucleotides are TGCGCCAGCGACTCAACAGGGGCTAACACCGGGGAGCTGTTTTTT. As protein: CASDSTGANTGELFF.